The present entry profiles one T cell receptor beta chain with its context. Which antigen it targets is not known. Base qualities are not recorded, but no much larger clone differs from it by a single base. The data belong to a study of response to subunit inactivated influenza vaccine (dated by TCRdb to 2016 to 2019). For the wider study: Deep quantitative profiling of the T cell receptor repertoire was used in the study to follow responses to a trivalent subunit inactivated influenza vaccine.

Broad study findings and their caveats: The authors suggested that each seasonal influenza vaccination may recruit only a limited number of new T cells.

Receptor libraries were prepared by RT-PCR. The sample was run on an Illumina HiSeq 2500. TCRdb trimmed public reads at Q25 via fastp, called clones via MiXCR and kept in-frame beta chains. Rows with one shared CDR3 protein collapse into an entry with the most common genes and DNA. The sample includes more than 500,000 distinct CDR3 sequences, with around 10% observed a single time. The ten largest make up approximately 9.9% of the sample. Per the germline V gene, SGHTA is the CDR1 and FQGNSA is the CDR2. Relative to germline, V is missing 5 bases and J is missing 5 bases, with 8 bases of the junction outside any gene match. There are 14 amino acids in the CDR3, from cysteine to phenylalanine inclusive. Kept here is only the CDR3 DNA, which spans 42 bases and is read in frame from base 1. In addition, the sample was reused for a study of T cells expressing NK-cell markers. From the second report: The TCR beta cDNA libraries were made using 5'RACE template switching, a step that added both a universal primer site and unique molecular identifiers. TCR beta-chain repertoires were profiled in sorted CD3+CD56+NKG2C+, CD3+CD56+NKG2C- and CD3+CD56-NKG2C+ T-cell subsets from several donors. Of the eight sequenced donors, seven were found to be HCMV-seropositive and one was found to be HCMV-seronegative. To restrict sorting to alphabetaTCR-expressing T cells, an anti-gammadeltaTCR antibody was added in several experiments. For roughly six donors, the dominant CD3+CD56+NKG2C+ clonotypes were among the top 10 CD8+ clonotypes and accounted for roughly 1.0-7.5% of CD8+ T cells. Those dominant clonotypes were again the most abundant among CD3+CD56-NKG2C+ cells in a few donors, at about 25-60.1%. Whether the expanded NKG2C-expressing T cell clones were specific for HCMV antigens was left unclear. The eight sequenced donors were randomly selected healthy volunteers, three men and five women. HCMV serostatus was determined by detecting HCMV-specific IgG in serum with a commercial ELISA kit. Ficoll density gradient centrifugation was used to isolate peripheral blood mononuclear cells from blood. Bulk peripheral blood T-cell repertoires were additionally sequenced from unsorted PBMC for roughly six donors. Priming for cDNA synthesis came from the TCR beta constant segment, and two successive PCR amplification steps followed. The libraries were sequenced on Illumina HiSeq 2000/2500, MiSeq or NextSeq, producing 2 x 150 bp reads. Reads were demultiplexed and grouped by UMI with MIGEC, and clonotypes were assembled and quantified with MiTCR. To exclude erroneous sequences, any TCR cDNA sequence not supported by at least two reads was discarded. The tcR package was used for downstream repertoire analysis, with clonotypes matched between fractions based on CDR3 nucleotide sequence plus V segment. VDJmatch was used to annotate antigen specificity against VDJdb, with one amino acid substitution allowed in CDR3.

The receptor's source is a man aged 45 to 65 who received an inactivated influenza vaccine. Donor details come from another sample of the same person, matched by shared clones. The sequencing here drew on PBMCs from blood, taken on the day of vaccination. Recombination connected TRBV7-2 to TRBJ2-7, with 8 bases matching TRBD1. The CDR3 reads as follows: CASSPMDRDDEQYF. Read as DNA, the sequence is TGTGCCAGCAGCCCTATGGACAGGGACGACGAGCAGTACTTC.